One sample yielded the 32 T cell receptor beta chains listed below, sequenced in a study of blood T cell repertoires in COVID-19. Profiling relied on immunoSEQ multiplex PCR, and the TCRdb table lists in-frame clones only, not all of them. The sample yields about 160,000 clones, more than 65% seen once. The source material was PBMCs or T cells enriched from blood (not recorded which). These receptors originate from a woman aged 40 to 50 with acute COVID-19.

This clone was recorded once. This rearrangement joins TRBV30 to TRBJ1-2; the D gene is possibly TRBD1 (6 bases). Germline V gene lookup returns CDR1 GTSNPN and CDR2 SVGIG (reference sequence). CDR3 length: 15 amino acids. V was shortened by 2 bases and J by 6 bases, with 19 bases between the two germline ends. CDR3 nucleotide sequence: TGTGCCTGGAGTTACGGCGGAGCAGGGGAGAATGGCTACACCTTC. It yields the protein CAWSYGGAGENGYTF.

CDR3 nucleotide sequence: TGTGCCAGCAGCATTAGCGGAAGCTCCTACAATGAGCAGTTCTTC. It yields the protein CASSISGSSYNEQFF. The chain employs TRBV9 and TRBJ2-1; a possible D gene is TRBD2 (6 bases). Between the trimmed V and J ends, which lost 4 bases and 0 bases, there was a span of 11 bases. The V gene's germline CDR1 is SGDLS and CDR2 YYNGEE. This CDR3 is 15 amino acids long. The full variable domain, with the rest looked up from reference TRBV9 and TRBJ2-1, is DSGVTQTPKHLITATGQRVTLRCSPRSGDLSVYWYQQSLDQGLQFLIQYYNGEERAKGNILERFSAQQFPDLHSELNLSSLELGDSALYFCASSISGSSYNEQFFGPGTRLTVL.

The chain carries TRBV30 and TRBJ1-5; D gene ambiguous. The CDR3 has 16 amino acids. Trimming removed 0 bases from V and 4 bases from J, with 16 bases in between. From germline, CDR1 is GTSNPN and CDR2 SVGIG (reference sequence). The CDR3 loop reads CAWSVGMSGSNQPQHF. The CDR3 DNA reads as TGTGCCTGGAGTGTTGGAATGTCGGGGTCGAATCAGCCCCAGCATTTT.

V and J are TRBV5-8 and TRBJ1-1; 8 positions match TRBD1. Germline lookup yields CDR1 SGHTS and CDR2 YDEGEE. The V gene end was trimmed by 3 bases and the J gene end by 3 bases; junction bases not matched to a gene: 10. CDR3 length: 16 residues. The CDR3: CASSSGGARSYTEAFF. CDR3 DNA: TGTGCCAGCAGCTCAGGGGGCGCGAGGTCGTACACTGAAGCTTTCTTT.

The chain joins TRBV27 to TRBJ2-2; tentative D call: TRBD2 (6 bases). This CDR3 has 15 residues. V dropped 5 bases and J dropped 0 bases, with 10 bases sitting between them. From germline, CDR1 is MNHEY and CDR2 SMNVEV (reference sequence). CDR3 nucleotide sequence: TGTGCCAGCAGTCTAGGGACTGCGAACACCGGGGAGCTGTTTTTT. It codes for CASSLGTANTGELFF.

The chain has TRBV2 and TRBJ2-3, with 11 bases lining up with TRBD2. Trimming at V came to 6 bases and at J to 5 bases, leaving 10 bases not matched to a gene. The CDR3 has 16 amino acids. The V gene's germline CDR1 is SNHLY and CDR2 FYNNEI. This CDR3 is CASRGSRLAGGDTQYF. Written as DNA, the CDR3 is TGTGCCAGCAGAGGTTCGCGGCTAGCGGGAGGAGATACGCAGTATTTT.

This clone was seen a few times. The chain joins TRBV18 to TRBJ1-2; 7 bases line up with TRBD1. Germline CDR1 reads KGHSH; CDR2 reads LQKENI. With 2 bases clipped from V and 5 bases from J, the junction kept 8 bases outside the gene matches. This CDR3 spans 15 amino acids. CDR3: CASSPTTGRGYGYTF. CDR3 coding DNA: TGTGCCAGCTCACCAACGACAGGGCGAGGGTATGGCTACACCTTC.

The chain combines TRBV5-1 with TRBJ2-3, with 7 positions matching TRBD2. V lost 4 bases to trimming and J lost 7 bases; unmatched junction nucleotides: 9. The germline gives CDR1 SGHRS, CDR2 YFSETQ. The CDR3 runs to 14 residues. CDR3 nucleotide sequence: TGCGCCAGCAGCCTTGGACTAGGCGTGAATACGCAGTATTTT. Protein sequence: CASSLGLGVNTQYF.

The CDR3 coding sequence is TGCGCCAGCAGCCCTCGGAGGGTTACAACTAATGAAAAACTGTTTTTT. Encoded protein: CASSPRRVTTNEKLFF. The chain joins TRBV5-1 to TRBJ1-4; D not certain. CDR3 length: 16 residues. Germline values: CDR1 SGHRS, CDR2 YFSETQ. Trimming cost V 4 bases and J 0 bases, with 13 bases left between them.

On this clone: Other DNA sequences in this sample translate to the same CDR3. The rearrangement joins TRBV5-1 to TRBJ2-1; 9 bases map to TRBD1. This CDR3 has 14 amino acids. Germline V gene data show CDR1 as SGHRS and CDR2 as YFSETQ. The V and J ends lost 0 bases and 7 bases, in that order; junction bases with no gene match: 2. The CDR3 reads CASSLDRGLNEQFF. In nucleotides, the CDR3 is TGCGCCAGCAGCTTGGACAGGGGGCTGAATGAGCAGTTCTTC.

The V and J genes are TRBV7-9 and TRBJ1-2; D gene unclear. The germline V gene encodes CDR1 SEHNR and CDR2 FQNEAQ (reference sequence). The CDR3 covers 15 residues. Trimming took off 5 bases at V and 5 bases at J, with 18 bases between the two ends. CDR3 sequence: CASSPYAGNIYGYTF. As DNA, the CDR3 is TGTGCCAGCAGCCCGTACGCGGGGAACATTTATGGCTACACCTTC.

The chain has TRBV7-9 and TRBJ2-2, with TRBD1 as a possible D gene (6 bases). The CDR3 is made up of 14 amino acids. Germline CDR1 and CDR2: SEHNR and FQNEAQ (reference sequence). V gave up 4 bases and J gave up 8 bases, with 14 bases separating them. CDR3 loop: CASSSQGYGGELFF. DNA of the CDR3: TGTGCCAGCAGCTCCCAGGGGTACGGTGGGGAGCTGTTTTTT.

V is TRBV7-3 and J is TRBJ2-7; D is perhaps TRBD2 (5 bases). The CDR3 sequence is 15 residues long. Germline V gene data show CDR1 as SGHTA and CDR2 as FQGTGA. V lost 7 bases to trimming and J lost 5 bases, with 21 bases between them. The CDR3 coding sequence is TGTGCCAGCAACCCCCCTGAAGGGAGTAGCAACGAGCAGTACTTC. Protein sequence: CASNPPEGSSNEQYF. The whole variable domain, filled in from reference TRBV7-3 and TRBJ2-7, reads GAGVSQTPSNKVTEKGKYVELRCDPISGHTALYWYRQSLGQGPEFLIYFQGTGAADDSGLPNDRFFAVRPEGSVSTLKIQRTERGDSAVYLCASNPPEGSSNEQYFGPGTRLTVT.

CDR3 loop: CASSLDPYRGQGNTEAFF. The CDR3 coding sequence is TGTGCCAGCAGTTTAGACCCTTACAGGGGGCAAGGGAACACTGAAGCTTTCTTT. The V and J genes are TRBV2 and TRBJ1-1; 9 nucleotides line up with TRBD1. The V segment lost 5 bases and the J segment 1 base; nucleotides outside the gene matches: 14. The CDR3 length is 18 residues. Germline CDR1 and CDR2: SNHLY and FYNNEI.

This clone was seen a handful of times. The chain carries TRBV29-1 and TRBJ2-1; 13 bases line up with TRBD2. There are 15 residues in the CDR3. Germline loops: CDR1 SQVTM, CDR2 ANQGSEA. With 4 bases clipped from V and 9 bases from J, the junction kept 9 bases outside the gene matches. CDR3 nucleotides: TGCAGCGTTGTGGCAAGGACTAGCGGGAGCGGTGAGCAGTTCTTC. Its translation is CSVVARTSGSGEQFF.

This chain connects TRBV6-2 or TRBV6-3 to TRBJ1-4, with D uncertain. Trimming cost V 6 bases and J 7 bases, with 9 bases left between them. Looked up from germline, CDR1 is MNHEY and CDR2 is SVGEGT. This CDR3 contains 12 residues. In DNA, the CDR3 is TGTGCCAGCAGCGAGGGATCTGAAAAACTGTTTTTT. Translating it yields CASSEGSEKLFF.

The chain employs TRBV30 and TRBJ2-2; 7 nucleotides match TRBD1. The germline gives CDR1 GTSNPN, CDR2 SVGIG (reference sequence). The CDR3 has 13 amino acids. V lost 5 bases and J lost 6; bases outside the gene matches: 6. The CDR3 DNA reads TGTGCCTGGGACAGGGTACTGTCCGGGGAGCTGTTTTTT. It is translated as CAWDRVLSGELFF.

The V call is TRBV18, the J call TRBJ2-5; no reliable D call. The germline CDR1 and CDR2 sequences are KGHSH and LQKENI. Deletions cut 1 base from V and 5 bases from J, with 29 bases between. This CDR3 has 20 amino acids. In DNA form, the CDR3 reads TGTGCCAGCTCACCACAGGATGATCGGCCAGTCCCCGCCCTCGGGGAGACCCAGTACTTC. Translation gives CASSPQDDRPVPALGETQYF.

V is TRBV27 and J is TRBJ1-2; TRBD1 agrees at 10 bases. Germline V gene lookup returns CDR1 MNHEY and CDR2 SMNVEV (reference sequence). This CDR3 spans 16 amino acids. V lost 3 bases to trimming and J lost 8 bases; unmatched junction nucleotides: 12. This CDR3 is CASSFSRTGGGGGYTF. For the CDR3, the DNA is TGTGCCAGCAGTTTTAGCCGGACAGGGGGGGGCGGGGGCTACACCTTC.

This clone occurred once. CDR3 amino acids: CASSPGVAGVYEQFF. CDR3 DNA: TGTGCCAGCTCACCAGGAGTAGCGGGAGTCTATGAGCAGTTCTTC. The rearrangement joins TRBV18 to TRBJ2-1, with 9 bases lining up with TRBD2. The germline gives CDR1 KGHSH, CDR2 LQKENI. CDR3 length: 15 residues. Germline trimming cut 2 bases from V and 8 bases from J; bases unmatched to any gene: 7.

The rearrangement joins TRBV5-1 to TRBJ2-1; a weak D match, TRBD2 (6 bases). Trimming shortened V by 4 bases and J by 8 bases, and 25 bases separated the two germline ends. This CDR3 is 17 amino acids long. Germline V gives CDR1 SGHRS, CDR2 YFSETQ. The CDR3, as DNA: TGCGCCAGCAGCAGGGGCTTAGGGACGGGACTCTGGGATGAGCAGTTCTTC. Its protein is CASSRGLGTGLWDEQFF.

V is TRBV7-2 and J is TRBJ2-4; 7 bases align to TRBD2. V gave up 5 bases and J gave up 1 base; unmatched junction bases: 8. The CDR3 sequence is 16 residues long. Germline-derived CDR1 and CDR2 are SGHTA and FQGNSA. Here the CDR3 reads CASSPGLEIAKNIQYF. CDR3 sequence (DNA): TGTGCCAGCAGCCCCGGACTAGAGATCGCCAAAAACATTCAGTACTTC.

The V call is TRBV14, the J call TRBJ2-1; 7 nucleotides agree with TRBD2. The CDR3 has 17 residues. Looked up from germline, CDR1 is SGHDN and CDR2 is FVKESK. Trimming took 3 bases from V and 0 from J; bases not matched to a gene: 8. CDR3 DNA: TGTGCCAGCAGCCAGGCGCCAAGCGGGACCTCCTACAATGAGCAGTTCTTC. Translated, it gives CASSQAPSGTSYNEQFF.

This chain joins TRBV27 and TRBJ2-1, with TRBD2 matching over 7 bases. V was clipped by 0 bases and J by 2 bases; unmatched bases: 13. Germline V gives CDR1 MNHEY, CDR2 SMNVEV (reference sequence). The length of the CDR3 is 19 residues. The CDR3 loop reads CASSLSAAGAEGPYNEQFF. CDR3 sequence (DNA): TGTGCCAGCAGTTTATCTGCGGCGGGAGCAGAAGGACCCTACAATGAGCAGTTCTTC.

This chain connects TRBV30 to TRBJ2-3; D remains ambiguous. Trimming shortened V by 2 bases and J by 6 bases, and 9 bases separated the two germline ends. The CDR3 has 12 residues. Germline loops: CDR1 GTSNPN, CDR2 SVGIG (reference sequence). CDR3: CAWSKMRDTQYF. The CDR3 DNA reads TGTGCCTGGAGTAAGATGCGGGATACGCAGTATTTT. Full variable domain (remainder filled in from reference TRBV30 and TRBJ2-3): SQTIHQWPATLVQPVGSPLSLECTVEGTSNPNLYWYRQAAGRGLQLLFYSVGIGQISSEVPQNLSASRPQDRQFILSSKKLLLSDSGFYLCAWSKMRDTQYFGPGTRLTVL.

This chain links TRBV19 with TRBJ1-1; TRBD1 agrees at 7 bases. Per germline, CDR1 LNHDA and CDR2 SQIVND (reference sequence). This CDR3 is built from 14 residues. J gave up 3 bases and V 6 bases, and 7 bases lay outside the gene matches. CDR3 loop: CASRELTGYTEAFF. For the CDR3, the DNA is TGTGCCAGTAGAGAGTTGACAGGGTACACTGAAGCTTTCTTT.

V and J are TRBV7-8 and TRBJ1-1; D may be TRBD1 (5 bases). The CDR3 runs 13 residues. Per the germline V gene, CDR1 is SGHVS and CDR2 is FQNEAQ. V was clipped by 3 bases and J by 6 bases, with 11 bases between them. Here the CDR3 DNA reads TGTGCCAGCAGCTTTGACAGAGACGCTGAAGCTTTCTTT. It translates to CASSFDRDAEAFF.

DNA for the CDR3: TGCAGCGTTGAAGTATCAAAACAGGAGAACACTGAAGCTTTCTTT. This encodes CSVEVSKQENTEAFF. V is TRBV29-1 and J is TRBJ1-1; possible D gene TRBD1, 5 bases. Trimming took off 1 base at V and 1 base at J, with 13 bases between the two ends. The CDR3 consists of 15 residues. Germline CDR1 and CDR2: SQVTM and ANQGSEA.

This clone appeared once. The CDR3 region has the DNA TGCGCCAGCAGCCAAGAACAGGGGGCGAGCACAGATACGCAGTATTTT. The encoded protein is CASSQEQGASTDTQYF. This chain uses TRBV4-1 with TRBJ2-3, with TRBD1 identical over 9 bases. Trimming at V came to 0 bases and at J to 0 bases, leaving 1 base not matched to a gene. The CDR3 sequence is 16 residues long. CDR1 is MGHRA, CDR2 YSYEKL, per germline.

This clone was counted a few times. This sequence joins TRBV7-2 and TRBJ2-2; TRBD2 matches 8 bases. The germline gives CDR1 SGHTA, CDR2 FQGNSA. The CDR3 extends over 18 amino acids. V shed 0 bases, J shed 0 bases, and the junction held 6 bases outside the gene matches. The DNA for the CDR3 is TGTGCCAGCAGCTTAGCGGGATCGGGAGGGCCGAACACCGGGGAGCTGTTTTTT. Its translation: CASSLAGSGGPNTGELFF.

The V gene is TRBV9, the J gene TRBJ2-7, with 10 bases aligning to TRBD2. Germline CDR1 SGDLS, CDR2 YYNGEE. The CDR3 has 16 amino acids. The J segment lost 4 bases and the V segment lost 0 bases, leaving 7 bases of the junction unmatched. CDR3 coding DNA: TGTGCCAGCAGCGTAGATCCTAGCGGGAGAGGTTACGAGCAGTACTTC. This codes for CASSVDPSGRGYEQYF.

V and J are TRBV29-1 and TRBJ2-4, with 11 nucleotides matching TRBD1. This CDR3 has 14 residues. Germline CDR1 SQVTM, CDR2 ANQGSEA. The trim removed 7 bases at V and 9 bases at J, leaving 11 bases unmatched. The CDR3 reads CSAASGTGGTIQYF. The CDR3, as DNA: TGCAGCGCCGCCTCCGGGACAGGGGGGACCATTCAGTACTTC.